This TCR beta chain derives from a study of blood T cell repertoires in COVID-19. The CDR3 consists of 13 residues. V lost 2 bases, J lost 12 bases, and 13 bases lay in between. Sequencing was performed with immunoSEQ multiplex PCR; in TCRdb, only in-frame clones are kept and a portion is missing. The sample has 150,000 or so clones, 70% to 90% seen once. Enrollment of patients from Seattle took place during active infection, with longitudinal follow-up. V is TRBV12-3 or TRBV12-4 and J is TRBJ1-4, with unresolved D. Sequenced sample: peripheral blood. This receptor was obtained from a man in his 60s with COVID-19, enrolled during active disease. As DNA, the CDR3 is TGTGCCAGCAGTTTATGGTCAGTCCCTGAACTGTTTTTT. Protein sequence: CASSLWSVPELFF.